This T cell receptor beta chain stems from a study of Graves' ophthalmopathy and Graves' hyperthyroidism. Germline values: CDR1 MGHDK, CDR2 SYGVNS. CDR3 size: 14 residues. Deletions cut 1 base from V and 2 bases from J, with 8 bases between. The authors amplified TCR beta CDR3 regions, and they did so from RNA transcripts for repertoire sequencing. RT-PCR with HTBI primers came first, then second-round multiplex PCR. From the multiplex PCR reads, TCRdb called clonotypes with MiXCR, one entry per CDR3 protein. The sample yields about 150,000 distinct CDR3 sequences, over 35% seen once. The TCR sequence derives from a woman aged 40 to 50 with Graves' ophthalmopathy. Sequenced: peripheral blood. The V gene is TRBV25-1, the J gene TRBJ2-5; D is possibly TRBD1 (6 bases). CDR3 in amino acids: CASSEFGQQETQYF. The CDR3 DNA reads TGTGCCAGCAGTGAATTCGGACAGCAAGAGACCCAGTACTTC.